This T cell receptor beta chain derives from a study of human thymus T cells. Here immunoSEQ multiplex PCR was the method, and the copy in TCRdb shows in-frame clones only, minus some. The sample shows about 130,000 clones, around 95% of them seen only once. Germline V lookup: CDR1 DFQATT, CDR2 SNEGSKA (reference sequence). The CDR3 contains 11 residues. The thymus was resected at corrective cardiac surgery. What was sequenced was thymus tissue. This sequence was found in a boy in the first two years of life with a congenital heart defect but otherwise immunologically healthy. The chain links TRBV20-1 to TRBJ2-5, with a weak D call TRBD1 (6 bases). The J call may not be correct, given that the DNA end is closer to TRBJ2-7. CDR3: CSAGTPYEQYF. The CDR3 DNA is TGCAGTGCCGGGACACCCTACGAGCAGTACTTC.